Each of the 25 T cell receptor beta chains below was sequenced from the same sample in a study of blood T cell repertoires in COVID-19. Generated by immunoSEQ multiplex PCR, the TCRdb table keeps only in-frame clones and is missing some. The sample records under 100,000 clones, approximately 85% being singletons. Sequenced material: peripheral blood. These receptors all come from an elderly woman with COVID-19, enrolled during active disease.

This clone was recorded only once. The CDR3 sequence: CASRRDRGYEQYF. The CDR3 DNA follows: TGTGCCAGCAGGCGAGACAGGGGCTACGAGCAGTACTTC. The J gene is TRBJ2-7, the V gene TRBV12-3 or TRBV12-4; TRBD1 matches at 8 bases. V lost 6 bases, J lost 3 bases, and 4 bases stayed unmatched. This CDR3 region has 13 residues.

This rearrangement joins TRBV6-4 to TRBJ2-3; D perhaps matches TRBD2 (6 bases). The CDR3 spans 16 residues. Germline CDR1 MRHNA, CDR2 SNTAGT. The V end lost 2 bases, the J end lost 2 bases, and 14 bases lay between the germline ends. The CDR3 is CASSDNGGTNTDTQYF. In DNA form, the CDR3 reads TGTGCCAGCAGTGACAACGGGGGAACAAACACAGATACGCAGTATTTT.

The chain uses TRBV19 and TRBJ2-5, with D hard to call. V was trimmed by 1 base and J by 6 bases, leaving 9 bases between them. CDR3 size: 13 residues. The germline V gene encodes CDR1 LNHDA and CDR2 SQIVND (reference sequence). CDR3 nucleotides: TGTGCCAGTAGTATAGGTGCGGAGCAGACCCAGTACTTC. This gives the protein CASSIGAEQTQYF.

The rearrangement uses TRBV7-8 and TRBJ1-1; 9 bases agree with TRBD1. Germline values: CDR1 SGHVS, CDR2 FQNEAQ. V shed 1 base, J shed 8 bases, and the junction held 2 bases outside the gene matches. The CDR3 sequence is 13 residues long. The CDR3 here is CASSLDRGREAFF. As DNA, the CDR3 is TGTGCCAGCAGCTTAGACAGGGGGCGCGAAGCTTTCTTT.

The gene calls are TRBV27 and TRBJ1-2; TRBD1 matches at 7 bases. CDR1 MNHEY and CDR2 SMNVEV come from the germline V gene (reference sequence). This CDR3 has 12 amino acids. With V trimmed by 11 bases and J by 2 bases, 5 bases remained unmatched. CDR3 in DNA: TGTGCCGCGGGACAGTTAAACTATGGCTACACCTTC. This sequence encodes CAAGQLNYGYTF.

V is TRBV9 and J is TRBJ2-7; D is perhaps TRBD2 (6 bases). The germline CDR1 and CDR2 sequences are SGDLS and YYNGEE. V lost 6 bases to trimming and J lost 5 bases, with 21 bases between them. CDR3 length: 15 amino acids. The CDR3 DNA is TGTGCCAGCACCCGTACGGGGGTTACCATGGACGAGCAGTACTTC. This codes for CASTRTGVTMDEQYF.

The gene calls are TRBV6-5 and TRBJ2-7; the D gene is possibly TRBD1 (5 bases). V shed 8 bases and J shed 0 bases, with 17 bases lying between them. Germline V gene sequence: CDR1 MNHEY, CDR2 SVGAGI. This CDR3 has 15 residues. The CDR3 sequence is CASRVFTDNSYEQYF. In DNA form, the CDR3 reads TGTGCCAGCCGGGTATTCACGGACAACTCCTACGAGCAGTACTTC.

The table lists this clone with a count of one. V is TRBV7-2 and J is TRBJ2-7; perhaps TRBD1 as D (6 bases). V dropped 5 bases and J dropped 3 bases, with 11 bases sitting between them. The CDR3 runs to 13 residues. Germline V gene sequence: CDR1 SGHTA, CDR2 FQGNSA. The CDR3 is CASSPQGNYEQYF. The CDR3 DNA follows: TGTGCCAGCAGCCCGCAGGGGAACTACGAGCAGTACTTC.

V usage is TRBV5-4 and J usage is TRBJ1-4; 7 bases fit TRBD1. The CDR3 loop spans 14 amino acids. CDR1 and CDR2 (germline): SGHNT, YYREEE (reference sequence). The trim removed 2 bases at V and 11 bases at J, leaving 9 bases unmatched. The CDR3 coding sequence is TGTGCCAGCAGCTTTGAGACCGGGACAGCGAAACTGTTTTTT. It specifies CASSFETGTAKLFF.

V usage is TRBV5-4 and J usage is TRBJ2-1; 9 nucleotides agree with TRBD2. V was pared by 0 bases and J by 8 bases, with 9 bases of the junction left unmatched. CDR1 SGHNT and CDR2 YYREEE come from the germline V gene (reference sequence). The CDR3 runs to 16 residues. CDR3 sequence: CASSLGLAGGPDEQFF. CDR3 DNA: TGTGCCAGCAGCTTGGGACTTGCGGGAGGGCCGGATGAGCAGTTCTTC.

J is TRBJ1-3 and V is TRBV27; weak D call: TRBD1 (6 bases). Per the germline V gene, CDR1 is MNHEY and CDR2 is SMNVEV (reference sequence). The CDR3 runs 15 residues. The V end was cut by 5 bases, the J end by 4 bases, with 15 bases between. The CDR3 DNA reads as TGTGCCAGCAGTAAAGGGGGTTCTCTGGGAAACACCATATATTTT. Translation gives CASSKGGSLGNTIYF.

The chain recombines TRBV7-9 with TRBJ2-7; 9 nucleotides match TRBD1. CDR1 is SEHNR, CDR2 FQNEAQ, per germline (reference sequence). This CDR3 is 15 amino acids long. The V gene end was trimmed by 5 bases and the J gene end by 3 bases; junction bases not matched to a gene: 8. CDR3 sequence: CASSPSGTGSYEQYF. The CDR3 bases are TGTGCCAGCAGCCCCTCCGGGACAGGGAGCTACGAGCAGTACTTC.

The chain recombines TRBV4-2 with TRBJ1-2; 8 bases map to TRBD1. The CDR3 covers 16 residues. CDR1 LGHNA and CDR2 YNFKEQ come from the germline V gene. Germline trimming cut 1 base from V and 5 bases from J; bases unmatched to any gene: 9. CDR3: CASSQAGQGTAYGYTF. The CDR3 bases are TGTGCCAGCAGCCAAGCCGGACAGGGTACAGCATATGGCTACACCTTC.

The chain uses TRBV18 and TRBJ2-1; TRBD2 matches at 13 bases. Germline V CDR1 and CDR2: KGHSH, LQKENI. The CDR3 is 14 residues long. J was trimmed by 7 bases and V by 5 bases; bases with no gene match: 2. CDR3 protein: CASSSGLAGNEQFF. The CDR3 nucleotides are TGTGCCAGCTCATCGGGACTAGCGGGGAATGAGCAGTTCTTC.

This clone showed up just once. J is TRBJ2-1 and V is TRBV5-1, with 16 bases fitting TRBD2. CDR3 length equals 17 residues. V was clipped by 3 bases and J by 9 bases; unmatched bases: 9. Germline V gives CDR1 SGHRS, CDR2 YFSETQ. In DNA, the CDR3 is TGCGCCAGCAGCTCGAGGGGACTAGCGGGAGGGCCGAGTGAGCAGTTCTTC. Amino acids: CASSSRGLAGGPSEQFF.

The chain has TRBV18 and TRBJ2-7, with 9 bases that match TRBD1. This CDR3 contains 17 residues. The ends lost 4 bases at V and 3 bases at J; junction bases unmatched: 13. Germline lookup yields CDR1 KGHSH and CDR2 LQKENI. CDR3 DNA: TGTGCCAGCTCACTCGGACAGGGGAGCACTCACTTCTACGAGCAGTACTTC. It is translated as CASSLGQGSTHFYEQYF.

This sequence joins TRBV7-2 and TRBJ1-2; weak D call: TRBD1 (6 bases). V lost 5 bases and J lost 4, with 20 bases in between. Germline CDR1 and CDR2: SGHTA and FQGNSA. CDR3 length: 16 amino acids. The DNA for the CDR3 is TGTGCCAGCAGCACACAACGGGACACTAGGATCTATGGCTACACCTTC. Translating it yields CASSTQRDTRIYGYTF.

The sample holds one count of this clone. The chain is built from TRBV5-1 and TRBJ2-7, with unresolved D. V lost 0 bases and J lost 3, with 13 bases in between. Germline CDR1 SGHRS, CDR2 YFSETQ. This CDR3 has 15 amino acids. CDR3 loop: CASSLDQAKYYEQYF. The DNA for the CDR3 is TGCGCCAGCAGCTTGGATCAGGCTAAGTACTACGAGCAGTACTTC.

CDR3 DNA sequence: TGCGCCAGCAGCCACGGGACTAGTGGCACAGATACGCAGTATTTT. Translating it yields CASSHGTSGTDTQYF. The gene calls are TRBV5-1 and TRBJ2-3, with 8 bases lining up with TRBD2. The V segment lost 4 bases and the J segment 1 base; nucleotides outside the gene matches: 5. The CDR3 totals 15 residues. Germline loops: CDR1 SGHRS, CDR2 YFSETQ.

J is TRBJ2-7 and V is TRBV6-1; unclear D gene. Looked up from germline, CDR1 is MNHNS and CDR2 is SASEGT. Trimming cost V 2 bases and J 0 bases, with 8 bases left between them. This CDR3 spans 14 amino acids. CDR3 nucleotide sequence: TGTGCCAGCAGTGAAAGGCAGGACTCCTACGAGCAGTACTTC. Translation: CASSERQDSYEQYF.

The chain uses TRBV30 and TRBJ2-5, with a possible D match to TRBD2 (5 bases). Between the trimmed V and J ends, which lost 0 bases and 3 bases, there was a span of 5 bases. CDR3 size: 12 residues. Germline V CDR1 and CDR2: GTSNPN, SVGIG (reference sequence). CDR3 coding DNA: TGTGCCTGGAGTGTAGCGGAAGAGACCCAGTACTTC. The encoded protein is CAWSVAEETQYF.

The CDR3 DNA is TGTGCCAGCAGTTTACGCCGCGGACAGGGGTACTATGGCTACACCTTC. Translating it yields CASSLRRGQGYYGYTF. The chain couples TRBV27 to TRBJ1-2, with TRBD1 identical over 9 bases. Germline CDR1 is MNHEY and CDR2 is SMNVEV (reference sequence). Trimming took 2 bases from V and 3 from J; bases not matched to a gene: 7. The CDR3 sequence is 16 residues long.

The J gene is TRBJ2-7, the V gene TRBV20-1; perhaps TRBD2 as D (6 bases). The CDR3 contains 13 residues. CDR1 and CDR2 (germline): DFQATT, SNEGSKA (reference sequence). With 3 bases removed from V and 5 bases from J, the gap between germline ends came to 14 bases. CDR3 in DNA: TGCAGTGCTAGTCGCGTCGGGAGTAACGAGCAGTACTTC. Its protein product is CSASRVGSNEQYF.

The genes are TRBV28 and TRBJ1-2; 11 bases fit TRBD1. The CDR3 is 17 amino acids. The J segment lost 3 bases and the V segment lost 5 bases, leaving 11 bases of the junction unmatched. Germline V gene sequence: CDR1 MDHEN, CDR2 SYDVKM. The CDR3 region is CASSTGQGARVDYGYTF. The CDR3, as DNA: TGTGCCAGCAGTACCGGACAGGGGGCGCGGGTTGACTATGGCTACACCTTC.

In its sample, this clone was seen a few times. The chain links TRBV28 to TRBJ2-7; 7 bases align to TRBD2. CDR3 length: 15 amino acids. Trimming removed 2 bases from V and 3 bases from J; junction bases left unmatched: 7. The V gene's germline CDR1 is MDHEN and CDR2 SYDVKM. CDR3 DNA: TGTGCCAGCAGTTTAGGGGGAGGGCCTAACTACGAGCAGTACTTC. The encoded protein is CASSLGGGPNYEQYF.